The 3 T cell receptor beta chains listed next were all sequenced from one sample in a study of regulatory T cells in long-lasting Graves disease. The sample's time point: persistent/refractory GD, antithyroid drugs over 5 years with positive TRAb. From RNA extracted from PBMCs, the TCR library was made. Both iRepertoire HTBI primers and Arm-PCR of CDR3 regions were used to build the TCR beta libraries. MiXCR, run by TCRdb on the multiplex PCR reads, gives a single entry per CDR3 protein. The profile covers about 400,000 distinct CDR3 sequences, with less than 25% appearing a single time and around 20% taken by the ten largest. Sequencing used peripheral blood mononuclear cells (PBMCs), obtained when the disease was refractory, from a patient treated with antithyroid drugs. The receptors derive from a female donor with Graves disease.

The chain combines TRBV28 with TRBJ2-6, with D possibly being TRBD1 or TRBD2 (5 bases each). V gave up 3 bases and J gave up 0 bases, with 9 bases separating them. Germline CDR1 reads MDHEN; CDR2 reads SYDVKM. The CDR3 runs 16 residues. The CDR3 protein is CASSLIGTSGANVLTF. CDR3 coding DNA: TGTGCCAGCAGTTTGATAGGGACCTCTGGGGCCAACGTCCTGACTTTC.

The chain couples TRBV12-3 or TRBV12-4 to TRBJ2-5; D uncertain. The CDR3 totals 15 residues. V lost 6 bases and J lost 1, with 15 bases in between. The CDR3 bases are TGTGCCAGCAGCAAGGTGCTAGGTATCCAAGAGACCCAGTACTTC. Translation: CASSKVLGIQETQYF.

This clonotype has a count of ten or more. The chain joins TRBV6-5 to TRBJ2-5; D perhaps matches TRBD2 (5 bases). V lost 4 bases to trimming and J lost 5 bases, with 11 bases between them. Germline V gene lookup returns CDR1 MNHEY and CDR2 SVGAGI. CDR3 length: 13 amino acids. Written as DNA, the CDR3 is TGTGCCAGCAGTTCCCCGGGATGGGAGACCCAGTACTTC. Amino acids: CASSSPGWETQYF.